This TCR beta chain was captured by sequencing in a study of response to subunit inactivated influenza vaccine. The study, taken as a whole, reports: That few new T cells are recruited by each seasonal influenza vaccination was the authors' suggestion.

The CDR3 consists of 17 residues. Germline V CDR1 and CDR2: SEHNR, FQNEAQ (reference sequence). The junction had 7 bases not matched to a gene; V was cut back by 1 base and J by 3 bases. This clonotype was detected a few times. Its antigen remains unidentified. TCRdb used MiXCR to reprocess the RT-PCR reads, holding one entry per CDR3 protein. The sample has about 170,000 distinct CDR3 sequences; about 11% are singletons. The source material was CD8+ T cells sorted from PBMCs, sampled around 25 months after vaccination. The chain has TRBV7-9 and TRBJ2-1, with TRBD2 matching over 9 bases. The source of this sequence is a man aged 45 to 75 who received an inactivated influenza vaccine. CDR3 DNA sequence: TGTGCCAGCAGCTTAGGGGGGACTAGCAGAAGCTACAATGAGCAGTTCTTC. It is translated as CASSLGGTSRSYNEQFF. The full variable domain, rest sourced from reference TRBV7-9 and TRBJ2-1, is DTGVSQNPRHKITKRGQNVTFRCDPISEHNRLYWYRQTLGQGPEFLTYFQNEAQLEKSRLLSDRFSAERPKGSFSTLEIQRTEQGDSAMYLCASSLGGTSRSYNEQFFGPGTRLTVL.